Described below is a single T cell receptor beta chain sequence and its context. In the original processing: Quantification of nucleated cells was approximated via reference gene primer amplification. Some clones are missing from TCRdb's copy, which holds only in-frame ones; the method was immunoSEQ multiplex PCR. The V and J calls and the clone size are those of that table, but D and trimming were determined from the DNA. The sample includes more than 95,000 clones, around 74% of them seen just once. These data are taken from a study of blood T cell repertoires in COVID-19. At the level of the study: Spain, Italy and the United States supplied samples that represented acute and convalescent COVID-19. T cells, B-cell-depleted T cells, or PBMCs supplied cDNA or gDNA.

Specimen: peripheral blood. The source of this sequence is a woman in her 70s with acute or convalescent COVID-19.

Here the CDR3 DNA reads TGTGCCAGCAGCAAAGCGCAGGGGGCGCCCACTGAAGCTTTCTTT. Translated: CASSKAQGAPTEAFF. V is TRBV21-1 and J is TRBJ1-1; the D call in the table, TRBD1, was not verified against the DNA. TRBV21-1 is assigned pseudogene status. The CDR3 totals 15 residues.